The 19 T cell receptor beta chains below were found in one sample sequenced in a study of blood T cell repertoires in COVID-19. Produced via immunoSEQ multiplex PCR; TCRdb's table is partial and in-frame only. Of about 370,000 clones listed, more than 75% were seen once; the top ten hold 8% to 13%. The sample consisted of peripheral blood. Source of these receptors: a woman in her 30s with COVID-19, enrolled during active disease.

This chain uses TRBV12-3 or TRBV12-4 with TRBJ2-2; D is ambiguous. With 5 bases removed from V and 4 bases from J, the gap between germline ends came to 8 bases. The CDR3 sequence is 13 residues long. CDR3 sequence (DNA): TGTGCCAGCAGTCTTATTGTCACCGGGGAGCTGTTTTTT. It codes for CASSLIVTGELFF.

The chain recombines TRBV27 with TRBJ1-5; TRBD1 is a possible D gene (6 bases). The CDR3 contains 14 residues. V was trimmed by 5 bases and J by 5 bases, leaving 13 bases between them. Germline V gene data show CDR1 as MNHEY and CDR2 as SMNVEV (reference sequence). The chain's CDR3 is CASSDRRGDQPQHF. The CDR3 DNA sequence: TGTGCCAGCAGTGATCGCAGGGGAGATCAGCCCCAGCATTTT.

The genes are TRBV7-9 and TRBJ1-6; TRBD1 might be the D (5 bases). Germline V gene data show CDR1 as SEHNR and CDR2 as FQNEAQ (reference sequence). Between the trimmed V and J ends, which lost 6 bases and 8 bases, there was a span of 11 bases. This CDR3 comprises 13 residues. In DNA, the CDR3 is TGTGCCAGCAGTCAGGGTAACCATTCACCCCTCCACTTT. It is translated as CASSQGNHSPLHF.

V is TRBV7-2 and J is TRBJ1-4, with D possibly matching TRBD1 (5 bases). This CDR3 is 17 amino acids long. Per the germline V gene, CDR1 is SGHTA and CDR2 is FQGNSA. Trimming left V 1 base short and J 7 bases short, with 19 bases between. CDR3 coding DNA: TGTGCCAGCAGCTTAGGAAGCTCCCAGGGTGGGTTTGAAAAACTGTTTTTT. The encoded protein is CASSLGSSQGGFEKLFF.

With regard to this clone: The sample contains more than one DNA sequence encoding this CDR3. The CDR3 sequence: CASSILSEQFF. For the CDR3, the DNA is TGTGCCAGTAGTATACTTAGCGAGCAGTTCTTC. This sequence joins TRBV19 and TRBJ2-1; D is unclear. There are 11 residues in the CDR3. Germline CDR1 reads LNHDA; CDR2 reads SQIVND (reference sequence). The V end lost 2 bases, the J end lost 10 bases, and 6 bases lay between the germline ends. The full variable domain, with the rest looked up from reference TRBV19 and TRBJ2-1, is DGGITQSPKYLFRKEGQNVTLSCEQNLNHDAMYWYRQDPGQGLRLIYYSQIVNDFQKGDIAEGYSVSREKKESFPLTVTSAQKNPTAFYLCASSILSEQFFGPGTRLTVL.

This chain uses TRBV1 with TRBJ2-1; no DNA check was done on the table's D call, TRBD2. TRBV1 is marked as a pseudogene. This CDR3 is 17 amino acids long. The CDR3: CTSSQEIRTSGDNEQFF. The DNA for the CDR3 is TGCACCAGCAGCCAAGAGATAAGGACTAGCGGAGACAATGAGCAGTTCTTC.

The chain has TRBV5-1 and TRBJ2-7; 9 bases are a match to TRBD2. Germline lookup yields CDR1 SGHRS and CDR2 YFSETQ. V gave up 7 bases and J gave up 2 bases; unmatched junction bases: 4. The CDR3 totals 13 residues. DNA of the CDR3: TGCGCCAGCCGGACTAGCGAGACCTACGAGCAGTACTTC. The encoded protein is CASRTSETYEQYF.

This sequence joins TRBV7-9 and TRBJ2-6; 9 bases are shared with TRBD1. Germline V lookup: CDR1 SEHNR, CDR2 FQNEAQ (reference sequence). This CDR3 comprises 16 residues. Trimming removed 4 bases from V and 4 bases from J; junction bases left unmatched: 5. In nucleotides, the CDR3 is TGTGCCAGCAGCTACCGGACAGGGGCGGGGGCCAACGTCCTGACTTTC. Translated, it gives CASSYRTGAGANVLTF.

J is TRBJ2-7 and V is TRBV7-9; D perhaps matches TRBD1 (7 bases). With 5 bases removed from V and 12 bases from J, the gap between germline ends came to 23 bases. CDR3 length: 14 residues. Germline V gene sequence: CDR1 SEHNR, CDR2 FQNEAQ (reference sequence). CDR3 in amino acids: CASSTSGTEGGWYF. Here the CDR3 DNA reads TGTGCCAGCAGCACATCCGGGACAGAGGGGGGATGGTACTTC. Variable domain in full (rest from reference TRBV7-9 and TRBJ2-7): DTGVSQNPRHKITKRGQNVTFRCDPISEHNRLYWYRQTLGQGPEFLTYFQNEAQLEKSRLLSDRFSAERPKGSFSTLEIQRTEQGDSAMYLCASSTSGTEGGWYFGPGTRLTVT.

The CDR3 sequence is CASSEAHARPLNEQFF. For the CDR3, the DNA is TGTGCCAGCAGTGAAGCTCACGCGCGTCCTCTCAATGAGCAGTTCTTC. The V call is TRBV2, the J call TRBJ2-1; D uncertain. Germline CDR1 SNHLY, CDR2 FYNNEI. The germline V and J ends were trimmed by 0 bases and 6 bases, with 15 bases remaining between them. This CDR3 region has 16 residues.

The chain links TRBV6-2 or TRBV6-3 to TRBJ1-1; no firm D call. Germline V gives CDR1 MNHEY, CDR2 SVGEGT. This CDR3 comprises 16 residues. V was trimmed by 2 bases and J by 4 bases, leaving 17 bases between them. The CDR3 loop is CASSYKGRGRSTEAFF. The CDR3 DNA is TGTGCCAGCAGTTACAAAGGCAGAGGTCGGAGCACTGAAGCTTTCTTT.

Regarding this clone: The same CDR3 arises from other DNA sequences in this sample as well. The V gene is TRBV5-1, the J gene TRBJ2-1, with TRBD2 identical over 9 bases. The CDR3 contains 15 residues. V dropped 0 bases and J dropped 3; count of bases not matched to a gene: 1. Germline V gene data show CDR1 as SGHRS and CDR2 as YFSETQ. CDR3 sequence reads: CASSLGTSDYNEQFF. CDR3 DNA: TGCGCCAGCAGCTTGGGGACTAGCGACTACAATGAGCAGTTCTTC.

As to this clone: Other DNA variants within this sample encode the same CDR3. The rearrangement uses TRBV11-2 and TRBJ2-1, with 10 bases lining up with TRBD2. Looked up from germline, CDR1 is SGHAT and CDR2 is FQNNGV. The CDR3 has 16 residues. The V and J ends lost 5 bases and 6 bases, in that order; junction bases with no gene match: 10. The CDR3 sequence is CASSRRLAGALNEQFF. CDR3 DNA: TGTGCCAGCAGCCGCAGGCTAGCGGGAGCGCTCAATGAGCAGTTCTTC.

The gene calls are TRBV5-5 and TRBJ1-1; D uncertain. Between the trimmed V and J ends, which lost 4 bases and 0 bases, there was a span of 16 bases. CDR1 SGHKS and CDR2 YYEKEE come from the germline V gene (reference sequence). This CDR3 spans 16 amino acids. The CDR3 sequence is CASSLLPETVNTEAFF. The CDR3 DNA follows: TGTGCCAGCAGCCTGCTTCCGGAGACGGTGAACACTGAAGCTTTCTTT.

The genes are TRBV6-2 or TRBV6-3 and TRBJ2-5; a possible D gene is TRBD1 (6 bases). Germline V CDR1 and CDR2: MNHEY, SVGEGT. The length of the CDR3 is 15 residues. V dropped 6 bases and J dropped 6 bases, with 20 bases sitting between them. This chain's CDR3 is CASSYTQGYGQTQYF. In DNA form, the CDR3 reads TGTGCCAGCAGCTATACCCAGGGGTATGGGCAGACCCAGTACTTC.

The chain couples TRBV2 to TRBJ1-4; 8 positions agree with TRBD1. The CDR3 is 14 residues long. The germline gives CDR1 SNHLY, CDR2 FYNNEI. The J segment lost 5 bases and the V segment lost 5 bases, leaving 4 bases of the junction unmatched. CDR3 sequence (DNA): TGTGCCAGCAGTCGAGGGGACAGGAATGAAAAACTGTTTTTT. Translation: CASSRGDRNEKLFF.

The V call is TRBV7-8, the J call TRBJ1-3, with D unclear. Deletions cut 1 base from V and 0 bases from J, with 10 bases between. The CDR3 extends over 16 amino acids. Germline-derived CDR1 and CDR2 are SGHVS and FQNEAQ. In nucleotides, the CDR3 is TGTGCCAGCAGCTTAGTTCCGGGAAGCTCTGGAAACACCATATATTTT. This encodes CASSLVPGSSGNTIYF. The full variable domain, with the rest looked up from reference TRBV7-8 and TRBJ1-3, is GAGVSQSPRYKVAKRGQDVALRCDPISGHVSLFWYQQALGQGPEFLTYFQNEAQLDKSGLPSDRFFAERPEGSVSTLKIQRTQQEDSAVYLCASSLVPGSSGNTIYFGEGSWLTVV.

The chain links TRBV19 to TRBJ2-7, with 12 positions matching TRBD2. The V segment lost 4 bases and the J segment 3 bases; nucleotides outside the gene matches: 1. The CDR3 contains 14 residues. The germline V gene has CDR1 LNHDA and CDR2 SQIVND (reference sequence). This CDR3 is CASSTSGGDYEQYF. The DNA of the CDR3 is TGTGCCAGTAGTACTAGCGGGGGGGACTACGAGCAGTACTTC.

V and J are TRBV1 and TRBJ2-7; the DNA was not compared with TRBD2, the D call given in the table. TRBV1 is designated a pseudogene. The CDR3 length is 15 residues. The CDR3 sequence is CTSSQAGTYFYEQYF. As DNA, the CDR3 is TGCACCAGCAGCCAAGCAGGGACTTATTTCTACGAGCAGTACTTC.